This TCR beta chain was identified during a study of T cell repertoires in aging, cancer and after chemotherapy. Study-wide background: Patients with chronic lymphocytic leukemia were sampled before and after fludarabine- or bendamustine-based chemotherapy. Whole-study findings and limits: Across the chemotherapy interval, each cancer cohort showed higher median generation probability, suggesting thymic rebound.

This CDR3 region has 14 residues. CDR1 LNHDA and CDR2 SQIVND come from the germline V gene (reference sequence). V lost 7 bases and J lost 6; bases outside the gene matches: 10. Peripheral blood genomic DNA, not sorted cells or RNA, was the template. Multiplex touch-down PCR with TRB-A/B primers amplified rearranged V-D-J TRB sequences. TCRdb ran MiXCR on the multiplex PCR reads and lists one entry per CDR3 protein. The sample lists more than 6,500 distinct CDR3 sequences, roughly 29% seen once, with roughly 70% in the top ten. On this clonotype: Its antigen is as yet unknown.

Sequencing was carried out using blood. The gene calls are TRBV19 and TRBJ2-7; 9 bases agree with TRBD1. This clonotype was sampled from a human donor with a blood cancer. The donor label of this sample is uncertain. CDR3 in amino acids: CASNRPGQGFEQYF. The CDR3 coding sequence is TGTGCCAGTAACCGTCCGGGACAGGGCTTCGAGCAGTACTTC.